The 14 T cell receptor beta chains below all came from one sample that was sequenced in a study of T cells in localized non-small cell lung cancer. Sequencing used immunoSEQ multiplex PCR; TCRdb keeps in-frame clones, though not all of them. Found here are 35,000 to 50,000 clones, roughly three quarters of them singletons; the top ten hold 30% to 35%. Sequencing was performed on PBMCs, taken before any cancer treatment. The receptor set was obtained from a woman between 40 and 69 years old with stage II squamous cell lung carcinoma.

V gene TRBV11-2 combines with J gene TRBJ2-2; 7 positions match TRBD1. The trim removed 5 bases at V and 6 bases at J, leaving 3 bases unmatched. The CDR3 length is 13 residues. Germline-derived CDR1 and CDR2 are SGHAT and FQNNGV. The CDR3 protein is CASSLQGPGELFF. CDR3 nucleotides: TGTGCCAGCAGCCTACAGGGGCCCGGGGAGCTGTTTTTT.

The genes are TRBV5-6 and TRBJ2-7; 9 bases line up with TRBD2. The CDR3 loop spans 15 amino acids. V shed 5 bases and J 4 bases; nucleotides not matched to a gene: 10. The V gene's germline CDR1 is SGHDT and CDR2 YYEEEE. CDR3: CASRRSGGTTYEQYV. The CDR3 region has the DNA TGTGCCAGCAGACGAAGCGGGGGGACAACATACGAGCAGTACGTC.

This clone showed up just once. The chain uses TRBV19 and TRBJ2-3; 8 bases are a match to TRBD2. The CDR3 covers 13 residues. Looked up from germline, CDR1 is LNHDA and CDR2 is SQIVND (reference sequence). The trim removed 7 bases at V and 2 bases at J, leaving 2 bases unmatched. The CDR3 nucleotides read TGTGCCAGTAAACTAGCGGACACAGATACGCAGTATTTT. Translated: CASKLADTDTQYF.

This chain joins TRBV6-5 and TRBJ1-5, with D perhaps TRBD1 (5 bases). V was shortened by 5 bases and J by 4 bases, with 9 bases between the two germline ends. This CDR3 spans 13 amino acids. Germline CDR1 MNHEY, CDR2 SVGAGI. CDR3 DNA sequence: TGTGCCAGCAGTCGACAGATGAATCAGCCCCAGCATTTT. It translates to CASSRQMNQPQHF.

The chain combines TRBV6-5 with TRBJ1-1, with 10 bases fitting TRBD1. Trimming cost V 4 bases and J 7 bases; bases outside gene matches: 6. This CDR3 is built from 14 residues. Per the germline V gene, CDR1 is MNHEY and CDR2 is SVGAGI. The CDR3 sequence: CASSLGTGDDEAFF. The CDR3 bases are TGTGCCAGCAGTTTAGGGACAGGGGACGATGAAGCTTTCTTT.

This clone was detected only once. This chain links TRBV25-1 with TRBJ2-5; TRBD1 might be the D (5 bases). V lost 7 bases, J lost 4 bases, and 13 bases lay in between. The CDR3 has 13 residues. The germline CDR1 and CDR2 sequences are MGHDK and SYGVNS. In DNA, the CDR3 is TGTGCCAGCATTAGGGGTTATGGAGAGACCCAGTACTTC. Amino acids: CASIRGYGETQYF.

This clone was picked up a small number of times. The chain recombines TRBV6-5 with TRBJ2-7, with 7 bases that match TRBD1. This CDR3 has 13 amino acids. Germline-derived CDR1 and CDR2 are MNHEY and SVGAGI. The J segment lost 4 bases and the V segment lost 4 bases, leaving 4 bases of the junction unmatched. Here the CDR3 DNA reads TGTGCCAGCAGTTTCAACAGGGGATACGAGCAGTACGTC. Translating it yields CASSFNRGYEQYV.

This clone has a single count. This sequence joins TRBV19 and TRBJ1-5; D is unclear. V gave up 6 bases and J gave up 0 bases, with 9 bases separating them. CDR1 is LNHDA and CDR2 is SQIVND in the germline V gene (reference sequence). There are 14 residues in the CDR3. CDR3 loop: CASSPTASNQPQHF. In nucleotides, the CDR3 is TGTGCCAGTAGCCCGACTGCTAGCAATCAGCCCCAGCATTTT. Supplemented by reference TRBV19 and TRBJ1-5, the full variable domain reads DGGITQSPKYLFRKEGQNVTLSCEQNLNHDAMYWYRQDPGQGLRLIYYSQIVNDFQKGDIAEGYSVSREKKESFPLTVTSAQKNPTAFYLCASSPTASNQPQHFGDGTRLSIL.

The chain has TRBV5-1 and TRBJ2-3; a weak D match, TRBD2 (5 bases). CDR3 length equals 13 residues. Germline assignment: CDR1 SGHRS and CDR2 YFSETQ. V shed 0 bases and J shed 13 bases, with 15 bases lying between them. CDR3 bases: TGCGCCAGCAGCTTGGTAGCCAGCGAGGGAAAGTATTTT. Its translation: CASSLVASEGKYF.

This chain connects TRBV7-2 to TRBJ1-1, with a weak D call TRBD1 (6 bases). This CDR3 contains 17 residues. Germline CDR1 is SGHTA and CDR2 is FQGNSA. Trimming stripped 2 bases from V and 1 base from J, with 17 bases between. CDR3 loop: CASSLSNTGFRNTEAFF. In nucleotides, the CDR3 is TGTGCCAGCAGCTTATCGAACACAGGGTTTAGGAACACTGAAGCTTTCTTT.

The J gene is TRBJ1-2, the V gene TRBV6-5; D gene unclear. Trimming took 0 bases from V and 2 from J, leaving 13 bases between them. Germline CDR1 is MNHEY and CDR2 is SVGAGI. The CDR3 runs 16 residues. The CDR3 DNA is TGTGCCAGCAGTTACTCGGCCGCCTCCTGGAACTATGGCTACACCTTC. This sequence encodes CASSYSAASWNYGYTF.

The rearrangement uses TRBV6-6 and TRBJ2-1; the match to TRBD1 covers 7 bases. V lost 6 bases, J lost 9 bases, and 8 bases stayed unmatched. The CDR3 covers 13 residues. Germline loops: CDR1 MNHNY, CDR2 SVGAGI (reference sequence). The CDR3 DNA is TGTGCCAGCAGATTCCAGACAGGGAGTGAGCAGTTCTTC. It codes for CASRFQTGSEQFF.

The count of this clone is one. The V and J genes are TRBV5-4 and TRBJ1-5; no reliable D call. Per the germline V gene, CDR1 is SGHNT and CDR2 is YYREEE (reference sequence). Trimming cost V 4 bases and J 9 bases, with 11 bases left between them. The CDR3 has 12 residues. This CDR3 is CASSHDRGPQHF. The CDR3 nucleotides read TGTGCCAGCAGCCACGACCGAGGGCCCCAGCATTTT.

The chain recombines TRBV5-6 with TRBJ1-1; D not certain. Germline lookup yields CDR1 SGHDT and CDR2 YYEEEE. The CDR3 consists of 13 residues. V lost 1 base and J lost 1, with 5 bases in between. CDR3 nucleotide sequence: TGTGCCAGCAGCTTGAACTGGAACACTGAAGCTTTCTTT. Residues: CASSLNWNTEAFF. Full variable domain (missing parts from reference TRBV5-6 and TRBJ1-1): DAGVTQSPTHLIKTRGQQVTLRCSPKSGHDTVSWYQQALGQGPQFIFQYYEEEERQRGNFPDRFSGHQFPNYSSELNVNALLLGDSALYLCASSLNWNTEAFFGQGTRLTVV.